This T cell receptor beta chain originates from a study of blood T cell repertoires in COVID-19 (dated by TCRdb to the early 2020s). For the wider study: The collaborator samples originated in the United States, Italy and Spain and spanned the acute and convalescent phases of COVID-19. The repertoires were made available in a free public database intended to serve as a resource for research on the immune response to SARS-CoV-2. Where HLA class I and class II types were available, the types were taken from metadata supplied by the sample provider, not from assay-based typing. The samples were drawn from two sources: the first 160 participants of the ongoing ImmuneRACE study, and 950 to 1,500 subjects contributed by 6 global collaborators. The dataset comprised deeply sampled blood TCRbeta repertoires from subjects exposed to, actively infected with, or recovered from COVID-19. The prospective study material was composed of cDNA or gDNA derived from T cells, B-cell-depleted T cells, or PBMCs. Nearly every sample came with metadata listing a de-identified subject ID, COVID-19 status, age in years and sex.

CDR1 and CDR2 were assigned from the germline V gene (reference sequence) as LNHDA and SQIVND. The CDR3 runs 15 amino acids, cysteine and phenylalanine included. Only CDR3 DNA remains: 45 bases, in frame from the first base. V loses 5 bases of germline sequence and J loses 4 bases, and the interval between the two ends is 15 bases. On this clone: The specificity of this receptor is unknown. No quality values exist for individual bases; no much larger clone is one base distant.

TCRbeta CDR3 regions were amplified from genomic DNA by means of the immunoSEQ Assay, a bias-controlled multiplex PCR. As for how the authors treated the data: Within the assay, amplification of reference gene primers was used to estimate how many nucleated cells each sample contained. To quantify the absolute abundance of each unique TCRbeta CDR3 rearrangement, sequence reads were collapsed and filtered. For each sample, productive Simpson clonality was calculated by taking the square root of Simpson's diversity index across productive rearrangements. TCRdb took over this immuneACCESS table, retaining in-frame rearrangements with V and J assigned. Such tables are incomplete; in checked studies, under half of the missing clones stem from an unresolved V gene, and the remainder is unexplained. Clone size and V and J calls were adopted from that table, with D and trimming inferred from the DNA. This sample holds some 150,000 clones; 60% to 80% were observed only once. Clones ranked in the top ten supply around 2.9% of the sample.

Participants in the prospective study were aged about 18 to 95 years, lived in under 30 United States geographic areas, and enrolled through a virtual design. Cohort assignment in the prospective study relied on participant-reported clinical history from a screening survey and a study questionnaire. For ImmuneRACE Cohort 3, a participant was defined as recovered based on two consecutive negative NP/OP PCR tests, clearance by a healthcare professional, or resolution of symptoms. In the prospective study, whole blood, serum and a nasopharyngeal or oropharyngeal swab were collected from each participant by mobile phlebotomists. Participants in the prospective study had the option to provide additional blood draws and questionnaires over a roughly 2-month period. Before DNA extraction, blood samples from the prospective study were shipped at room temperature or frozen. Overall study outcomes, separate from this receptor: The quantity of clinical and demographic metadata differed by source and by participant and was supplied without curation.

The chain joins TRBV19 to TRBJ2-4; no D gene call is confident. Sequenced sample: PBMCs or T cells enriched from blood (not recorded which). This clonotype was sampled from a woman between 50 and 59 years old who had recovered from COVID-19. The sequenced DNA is TGTGCCAGTAGTGGGTCACTAAGCCGAAAAAACATTCAGTACTTC. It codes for CASSGSLSRKNIQYF.